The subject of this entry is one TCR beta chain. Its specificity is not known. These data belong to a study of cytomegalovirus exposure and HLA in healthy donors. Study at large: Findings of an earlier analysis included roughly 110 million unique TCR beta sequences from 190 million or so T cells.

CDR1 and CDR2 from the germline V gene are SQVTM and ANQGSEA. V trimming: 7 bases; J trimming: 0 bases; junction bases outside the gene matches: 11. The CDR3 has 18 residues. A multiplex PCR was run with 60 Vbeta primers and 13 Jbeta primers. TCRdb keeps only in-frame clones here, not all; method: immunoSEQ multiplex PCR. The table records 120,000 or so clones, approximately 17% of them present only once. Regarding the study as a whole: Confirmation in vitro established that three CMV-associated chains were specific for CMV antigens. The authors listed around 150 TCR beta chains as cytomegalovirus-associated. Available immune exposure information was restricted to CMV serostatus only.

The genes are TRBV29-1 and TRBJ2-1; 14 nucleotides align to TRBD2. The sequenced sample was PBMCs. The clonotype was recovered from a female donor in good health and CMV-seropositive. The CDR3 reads CSGLGLAGGPSSYNEQFF. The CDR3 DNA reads TGCAGCGGACTCGGACTAGCGGGAGGCCCCAGCTCCTACAATGAGCAGTTCTTC.